This T cell receptor beta chain came from a study of T cells in narcolepsy. For the study at large: Patients with NT1 or NT2 and healthy control donors were enrolled.

Remarks on this clone: As yet, its antigen is unknown.

Broader study findings: Same-patient CSF and blood CD4+ T cell clonotypes included HCRT-specific and TRIB2-specific autoreactive ones. Reportedly, autoreactive clonotypes were serially detected in patients' blood but not controls'.

The CDR3 loop spans 14 amino acids. Germline CDR1 and CDR2: SNHLY and FYNNEI. The V gene lost 4 bases and the J gene lost 3 bases, with 11 bases spanning the gap. Sequenced by immunoSEQ multiplex PCR; TCRdb stores in-frame clones only, minus some. The sample has over 15,000 clones; 65% to 90% are singletons. This chain joins TRBV2 and TRBJ2-3; D possibly matches TRBD1 or TRBD2 (5 bases each). Sequencing was performed on memory (CD45RA-) CD4+ T cells from blood. The receptor was derived from a human donor in good health. The CDR3, as DNA: TGTGCCAGCAGTGGTAGCAGGGAGACAGATACGCAGTATTTT. Amino acids: CASSGSRETDTQYF.